The clone carrying this TCR beta chain was detected many times. The sample originates from a study of regulatory T cells in long-lasting Graves disease. The time point was: persistent/refractory GD, antithyroid drugs over 5 years with positive TRAb. Extracted PBMC RNA gave rise to the TCR library. According to the study, TCR beta libraries were built with iRepertoire HTBI primers and CDR3-region Arm-PCR. TCRdb used MiXCR to reprocess the multiplex PCR reads, holding one entry per CDR3 protein. Altogether fewer than 450,000 distinct CDR3 sequences are present, about 20% being singletons, with the ten largest covering 20% to 25%. This receptor was taken from a female donor with Graves disease. The source was peripheral blood mononuclear cells (PBMCs), collected when the disease was refractory, from a patient treated with antithyroid drugs.

The CDR3 DNA is TGTGCCAGCAGCTTCTCTCGCCCCCCATGGGCTGAAGCTTTCTTT. Translation: CASSFSRPPWAEAFF. The chain has TRBV7-2 and TRBJ1-1; D not resolved. The CDR3 is made up of 15 amino acids. Trimming left V 3 bases short and J 6 bases short, with 17 bases between. Per germline, CDR1 SGHTA and CDR2 FQGNSA.